Following are 29 T cell receptor beta chains from one sample sequenced in a study of cytomegalovirus exposure and HLA in healthy donors. PCR involved 60 Vbeta and 13 Jbeta primers. Sequencing was performed with immunoSEQ multiplex PCR; in TCRdb, only in-frame clones are kept and a portion is missing. The clone table shows some 150,000 clones, with the ten largest holding 2.2%. Sequencing was done on a sample of PBMCs. The receptors stem from a woman aged 18-35 years in good health and CMV-seronegative.

The chain couples TRBV18 to TRBJ1-2; TRBD1 matches 11 bases. V lost 2 bases and J lost 3; bases outside the gene matches: 11. The CDR3 extends over 18 amino acids. The germline gives CDR1 KGHSH, CDR2 LQKENI. The CDR3 DNA reads TGTGCCAGCTCACCAAGATTACCGGGACAGGGGGATTACTATGGCTACACCTTC. It translates to CASSPRLPGQGDYYGYTF.

The rearrangement links TRBV11-1 to TRBJ2-2; D not resolved. V was clipped by 7 bases and J by 2 bases, with 17 bases between them. Per germline, CDR1 SGHAT and CDR2 FQDESV (reference sequence). There are 16 residues in the CDR3. The CDR3 is CASTENRNSNTGELFF. The DNA for the CDR3 is TGTGCCAGCACCGAAAACCGGAACAGTAACACCGGGGAGCTGTTTTTT.

V is TRBV18 and J is TRBJ1-1; D unclear. CDR1 is KGHSH, CDR2 LQKENI, per germline. The V gene lost 0 bases and the J gene lost 5 bases, with 16 bases spanning the gap. The CDR3 extends over 16 amino acids. The CDR3: CASSPPIIPGITEAFF. CDR3 bases: TGTGCCAGCTCACCACCGATCATTCCCGGGATAACTGAAGCTTTCTTT. The full variable domain, rest sourced from reference TRBV18 and TRBJ1-1, is NAGVMQNPRHLVRRRGQEARLRCSPMKGHSHVYWYRQLPEEGLKFMVYLQKENIIDESGMPKERFSAEFPKEGPSILRIQQVVRGDSAAYFCASSPPIIPGITEAFFGQGTRLTVV.

The rearrangement links TRBV4-3 to TRBJ2-2; 8 nucleotides line up with TRBD1. V lost 4 bases, J lost 3 bases, and 13 bases stayed unmatched. The CDR3 has 18 amino acids. Germline V lookup: CDR1 LGHNA, CDR2 YSLEER. The CDR3 DNA reads TGCGCCAGCAGCCCCCACCCCCCCCAGGGGGCCGACACCGGGGAGCTGTTTTTT. Its protein is CASSPHPPQGADTGELFF.

The rearrangement links TRBV7-2 to TRBJ2-7, with D maybe TRBD2 (6 bases). The length of the CDR3 is 16 residues. The V gene's germline CDR1 is SGHTA and CDR2 FQGNSA. Trimming took 5 bases from V and 6 from J, leaving 23 bases between them. CDR3 DNA sequence: TGTGCCAGCAGCCCTATGGGGACTTTAGATATTACCGAGCAGTACGTC. It yields the protein CASSPMGTLDITEQYV.

The chain joins TRBV6-1 to TRBJ2-7; tentative D call: TRBD1 (6 bases). Deletions cut 6 bases from V and 0 bases from J, with 9 bases between. Germline CDR1 is MNHNS and CDR2 is SASEGT. This CDR3 is 13 amino acids long. The DNA for the CDR3 is TGTGCCAGCAGGGGGGCCAACTCCTACGAGCAGTACTTC. Protein product: CASRGANSYEQYF.

This sequence joins TRBV6-1 and TRBJ2-1; the D gene is possibly TRBD1 (5 bases). CDR3 length equals 12 residues. Germline V gene sequence: CDR1 MNHNS, CDR2 SASEGT. Trimming removed 5 bases from V and 9 bases from J, with 11 bases in between. CDR3 nucleotides: TGTGCCAGCAGTCCGCGCACAGGTGAGCAGTTCTTC. Its translation is CASSPRTGEQFF.

The CDR3, as DNA: TGTGCCAGCAGCTTGGCAGGCGACTCCTACGAGCAGTACTTC. Translating gives CASSLAGDSYEQYF. This chain links TRBV5-4 with TRBJ2-7, with unresolved D. The CDR3 extends over 14 amino acids. Germline loops: CDR1 SGHNT, CDR2 YYREEE (reference sequence). Trimming removed 0 bases at V and 0 bases at J, with 7 bases between. Together with reference TRBV5-4 and TRBJ2-7, the CDR3 gives the full variable domain: ETGVTQSPTHLIKTRGQQVTLRCSSQSGHNTVSWYQQALGQGPQFIFQYYREEENGRGNFPPRFSGLQFPNYSSELNVNALELDDSALYLCASSLAGDSYEQYFGPGTRLTVT.

V usage is TRBV29-1 and J usage is TRBJ2-1, with TRBD2 matching over 11 bases. The V gene end was trimmed by 2 bases and the J gene end by 0 bases; junction bases not matched to a gene: 6. The CDR3 is 17 residues long. The germline gives CDR1 SQVTM, CDR2 ANQGSEA. CDR3 nucleotide sequence: TGCAGCGTTGAACGGGGACTAGCGGCCTCCTCCTACAATGAGCAGTTCTTC. It yields the protein CSVERGLAASSYNEQFF.

V gene TRBV18 combines with J gene TRBJ1-5; D gene ambiguous. Trimming took 3 bases from V and 2 from J, leaving 5 bases between them. Germline assignment: CDR1 KGHSH and CDR2 LQKENI. This CDR3 is built from 13 residues. The CDR3, as DNA: TGTGCCAGCTCACCCGCGGGCAATCAGCCCCAGCATTTT. Translating gives CASSPAGNQPQHF.

The CDR3 sequence is CASSIERLAQVGYEQYV. The CDR3 DNA follows: TGTGCCAGTAGTATAGAACGCCTAGCCCAAGTGGGGTACGAGCAGTACGTC. The chain recombines TRBV19 with TRBJ2-7; a weak D match, TRBD2 (5 bases). Trimming took 0 bases from V and 4 from J, leaving 19 bases between them. The CDR3 consists of 17 residues. Germline V gene data show CDR1 as LNHDA and CDR2 as SQIVND (reference sequence).

The chain has TRBV2 and TRBJ2-7, with 9 nucleotides matching TRBD1. CDR1 SNHLY and CDR2 FYNNEI come from the germline V gene. Unmatched junction bases numbered 2, after V lost 6 bases and J lost 5 bases. This CDR3 has 12 residues. The CDR3 here is CASSGTGNEQYF. The DNA of the CDR3 is TGTGCCAGCAGCGGGACAGGGAACGAGCAGTACTTC.

The V call is TRBV13, the J call TRBJ2-5, with TRBD1 matching 8 bases. Judging by the DNA end, TRBJ2-7 fits better; the J call may be wrong. CDR3 size: 14 residues. Germline V gene data show CDR1 as PRHDT and CDR2 as FYEKMQ (reference sequence). This chain's CDR3 is CASSYGQGFYEQYF. The CDR3 DNA is TGTGCCAGCAGCTACGGACAGGGATTCTACGAGCAGTACTTC.

The chain employs TRBV11-3 and TRBJ1-1; no reliable D call. The germline CDR1 and CDR2 sequences are SGHNT and YENEEA. The ends were cut back, 1 base at V and 6 bases at J, with 12 bases in the middle. The CDR3 runs to 14 residues. In nucleotides, the CDR3 is TGTGCCAGCAGCTTAGTTCGGGGTACGGCTGAAGCTTTCTTT. Its translation is CASSLVRGTAEAFF. Based on the CDR3 plus reference TRBV11-3 and TRBJ1-1, the full variable domain is EAGVVQSPRYKIIEKKQPVAFWCNPISGHNTLYWYLQNLGQGPELLIRYENEEAVDDSQLPKDRFSAERLKGVDSTLKIQPAELGDSAVYLCASSLVRGTAEAFFGQGTRLTVV.

The chain joins TRBV11-3 to TRBJ2-7, with TRBD2 matching over 12 bases. The CDR3 totals 15 residues. V dropped 5 bases and J dropped 5; count of bases not matched to a gene: 7. The germline V gene has CDR1 SGHNT and CDR2 YENEEA. The CDR3 sequence is CASSLGTSGFNEQYV. The CDR3 nucleotides are TGTGCCAGCAGCCTCGGGACTAGCGGGTTTAACGAGCAGTACGTC.

This chain uses TRBV30 with TRBJ1-1; 10 bases map to TRBD1. The CDR3 runs to 12 residues. Germline V gives CDR1 GTSNPN, CDR2 SVGIG (reference sequence). With V trimmed by 2 bases and J by 10 bases, 4 bases remained unmatched. The CDR3 DNA sequence: TGTGCCTGGAGTCCCGGACAGGGGGGAGCTTTCTTT. Its protein is CAWSPGQGGAFF.

The chain uses TRBV2 and TRBJ2-3, with D possibly being TRBD2 (7 bases). V was clipped by 6 bases and J by 0 bases, with 25 bases between them. The CDR3 spans 19 residues. Germline loops: CDR1 SNHLY, CDR2 FYNNEI. CDR3 protein: CASSQPGAGDLLSTDTQYF. Here the CDR3 DNA reads TGTGCCAGCAGCCAACCGGGGGCGGGAGACCTTCTAAGCACAGATACGCAGTATTTT. Using reference TRBV2 and TRBJ2-3 for the parts outside the CDR3, the full variable domain is EPEVTQTPSHQVTQMGQEVILRCVPISNHLYFYWYRQILGQKVEFLVSFYNNEISEKSEIFDDQFSVERPDGSNFTLKIRSTKLEDSAMYFCASSQPGAGDLLSTDTQYFGPGTRLTVL.

The V gene is TRBV25-1, the J gene TRBJ2-1; TRBD2 matches at 9 bases. The CDR3 is made up of 16 amino acids. With 5 bases clipped from V and 6 bases from J, the junction kept 11 bases outside the gene matches. Germline CDR1 reads MGHDK; CDR2 reads SYGVNS. As DNA, the CDR3 is TGTGCCAGCAGTTCCTCCGGGACTAGCCCCTTCAATGAGCAGTTCTTC. Its translation is CASSSSGTSPFNEQFF.

The chain has TRBV18 and TRBJ2-3, with 9 bases fitting TRBD1. V lost 3 bases and J lost 3; bases outside the gene matches: 7. Germline CDR1 and CDR2: KGHSH and LQKENI. The CDR3 length is 16 residues. DNA for the CDR3: TGTGCCAGCTCACCGGGGACAGGGTCGTATACAGATACGCAGTATTTT. Amino acids: CASSPGTGSYTDTQYF.

The rearrangement joins TRBV7-2 to TRBJ2-5; 7 bases align to TRBD1. J was trimmed by 5 bases and V by 5 bases; bases with no gene match: 14. Germline V gene sequence: CDR1 SGHTA, CDR2 FQGNSA. CDR3 size: 16 residues. CDR3 in amino acids: CASSTLGRGTRETQYF. Here the CDR3 DNA reads TGTGCCAGCAGCACCCTTGGCAGGGGGACGAGGGAGACCCAGTACTTC.

The chain employs TRBV2 and TRBJ2-4; D might be TRBD2 (6 bases). The germline V gene has CDR1 SNHLY and CDR2 FYNNEI. This CDR3 is 17 amino acids long. V lost 3 bases and J lost 0, with 15 bases in between. CDR3 nucleotides: TGTGCCAGCAGTGACCCGGGACTGCAGCTAGCCAAAAACATTCAGTACTTC. Protein: CASSDPGLQLAKNIQYF.

The chain recombines TRBV7-2 with TRBJ2-5; 9 nucleotides align to TRBD2. CDR3 length equals 15 residues. The germline V gene has CDR1 SGHTA and CDR2 FQGNSA. V trimming: 6 bases; J trimming: 4 bases; junction bases outside the gene matches: 9. DNA for the CDR3: TGTGCCAGCAGTTTGGGTAGCGGGAGACGAGAGACCCAGTACTTC. It translates to CASSLGSGRRETQYF.

The J gene is TRBJ1-1, the V gene TRBV13; 8 nucleotides agree with TRBD1. This CDR3 comprises 14 residues. CDR1 and CDR2 from the germline V gene are PRHDT and FYEKMQ (reference sequence). V shed 5 bases, J shed 5 bases, and the junction held 7 bases outside the gene matches. CDR3 sequence (DNA): TGTGCCAGCAGCGGACCGACAGGGGCTACTGAAGCTTTCTTT. Residues: CASSGPTGATEAFF.

This chain joins TRBV5-4 and TRBJ1-2; TRBD1 matches at 7 bases. The CDR3 contains 14 residues. The V gene end was trimmed by 4 bases and the J gene end by 8 bases; junction bases not matched to a gene: 11. The germline CDR1 and CDR2 sequences are SGHNT and YYREEE (reference sequence). The CDR3 loop reads CASSLKTGMGGYTF. DNA for the CDR3: TGTGCCAGCAGCCTTAAGACAGGGATGGGGGGCTACACCTTC.

V gene TRBV5-5 combines with J gene TRBJ1-3; D remains ambiguous. The germline gives CDR1 SGHKS, CDR2 YYEKEE (reference sequence). The V end lost 5 bases, the J end lost 0 bases, and 15 bases lay between the germline ends. CDR3 size: 16 residues. In DNA, the CDR3 is TGTGCCAGCAGTTCGAATCAGGTGATCTCTGGAAACACCATATATTTT. Its protein product is CASSSNQVISGNTIYF.

The chain links TRBV9 to TRBJ1-4; tentatively, D is TRBD1 (5 bases). Germline assignment: CDR1 SGDLS and CDR2 YYNGEE. Between the trimmed V and J ends, which lost 0 bases and 7 bases, there was a span of 19 bases. There are 17 residues in the CDR3. CDR3 loop: CASSVAPGGLSGEKLFF. The CDR3 nucleotides are TGTGCCAGCAGCGTAGCCCCCGGGGGTTTGAGTGGTGAAAAACTGTTTTTT.

The chain has TRBV29-1 and TRBJ2-5; D perhaps matches TRBD2 (6 bases). Germline V gene lookup returns CDR1 SQVTM and CDR2 ANQGSEA. The CDR3 sequence is 15 residues long. V was trimmed by 4 bases and J by 2 bases, leaving 17 bases between them. The CDR3 loop reads CSVGYIAELQETQYF. The CDR3 nucleotides read TGCAGCGTTGGCTACATAGCGGAGTTACAAGAGACCCAGTACTTC.

The rearrangement links TRBV19 to TRBJ2-7; TRBD2 agrees at 7 bases. The junction had 8 bases not matched to a gene; V was cut back by 2 bases and J by 4 bases. Germline values: CDR1 LNHDA, CDR2 SQIVND (reference sequence). CDR3 length: 15 amino acids. The CDR3 reads CASSIRGSGPYEQYF. CDR3 DNA sequence: TGTGCCAGTAGTATACGGGGTAGCGGGCCTTACGAGCAGTACTTC.

V and J are TRBV19 and TRBJ2-2; TRBD1 is a possible D gene (5 bases). The CDR3 runs to 15 residues. Germline V gene sequence: CDR1 LNHDA, CDR2 SQIVND (reference sequence). V gave up 5 bases and J gave up 3 bases, with 13 bases separating them. CDR3 sequence reads: CASSGGQGHTGELFF. The CDR3 DNA reads as TGTGCCAGTAGTGGTGGGCAGGGCCACACCGGGGAGCTGTTTTTT.